The rows below give T cell receptor beta chains drawn from one sample of a study of blood T cell repertoires in COVID-19. Clones were sequenced by immunoSEQ multiplex PCR, and TCRdb holds only the in-frame ones, with some missing. This sample yields about 480,000 clones, of which 85% to 90% are seen a single time; around 0.95% belongs to the top ten. Source material: peripheral blood. The receptor set was obtained from a man aged 18 to 30 with COVID-19, enrolled during active disease. Each CDR3 is given with its conserved first and last residue. Fields, in order: V gene, J gene, D gene, clone size, CDR3 protein, CDR3 DNA. A D gene is named only where the DNA matches it firmly. Where a row states a size, it is once, few, many or the class of an expanded clone; other rows omit it.

TRBV10-2	TRBJ2-4	.	.	CASSDGGQSLAKNIQYF	TGCGCCAGCAGTGACGGGGGACAGAGCCTAGCCAAAAACATTCAGTACTTC
TRBV11-2	TRBJ2-1	TRBD2	.	CASRSRGRELNEQFF	TGTGCCAGCAGGTCCCGCGGGAGGGAGTTGAATGAGCAGTTCTTC
TRBV5-5	TRBJ1-2	TRBD1	.	CASSLGTGGNYGYTF	TGTGCCAGCAGCTTGGGGACAGGGGGTAACTATGGCTACACCTTC
TRBV5-1	TRBJ2-1	.	.	CASLLDAGNEQFF	TGCGCCAGCCTTCTAGACGCTGGCAATGAGCAGTTCTTC
TRBV12-5	TRBJ2-5	TRBD2	.	CASGSHGLAGRQETQYF	TGTGCTAGTGGTTCCCACGGACTAGCGGGACGACAAGAGACCCAGTACTTC
TRBV19	TRBJ2-2	TRBD1	.	CASSMGQGYTGELFF	TGTGCCAGTAGTATGGGACAGGGGTACACCGGGGAGCTGTTTTTT
TRBV3-1/TRBV3-2	TRBJ2-1	TRBD2	.	CASSQQSLAGGEQFF	TGTGCCAGCAGCCAGCAGTCCCTAGCGGGGGGAGAGCAGTTCTTC
TRBV6-4	TRBJ2-7	TRBD1	.	CASSDSRQGFSLFCEQYF	TGTGCCAGCAGTGACAGCAGACAGGGTTTCTCTCTTTTCTGCGAGCAGTACTTC
TRBV7-9	TRBJ2-3	.	.	CASSLGESDTQYF	TGTGCCAGCAGCTTGGGCGAGTCGGATACGCAGTATTTT
TRBV27	TRBJ1-1	.	.	CASSLSTDTEAFF	TGTGCCAGCAGTCTAAGTACGGACACTGAAGCTTTCTTT
TRBV13	TRBJ1-2	TRBD1	.	CASSEGTGDYGYTF	TGTGCCAGCAGCGAAGGGACAGGGGACTATGGCTACACCTTC
TRBV6-5	TRBJ1-6	.	.	CASSYSPTGWGSPLHF	TGTGCCAGCAGTTACTCGCCCACAGGGTGGGGTTCACCCCTCCACTTT
TRBV19	TRBJ2-3	TRBD2	.	CASSIIGEGDTQYF	TGTGCCAGTAGTATAATCGGGGAGGGAGATACGCAGTATTTT
TRBV7-9	TRBJ2-1	TRBD2	.	CASSRTRGDYNEQFF	TGTGCCAGCAGCAGAACGCGGGGGGACTACAATGAGCAGTTCTTC
TRBV12-3/TRBV12-4	TRBJ1-1	.	.	CASSLTQNTEAFF	TGTGCCAGCAGTTTAACACAGAACACTGAAGCTTTCTTT
TRBV5-4	TRBJ2-6	TRBD1	.	CASSSPPGQRWANVLTF	TGTGCCAGCAGCTCACCACCGGGACAGCGATGGGCCAACGTCCTGACTTTC
TRBV4-1	TRBJ2-5	.	once	CASSQEPRVGETQYF	TGCGCCAGCAGCCAAGAACCACGGGTGGGAGAGACCCAGTACTTC
TRBV18	TRBJ2-1	TRBD2	.	CASSQGREYNEQFF	TGTGCCAGCTCACAAGGGAGGGAGTACAATGAGCAGTTCTTC
TRBV12-5	TRBJ1-1	.	.	CASAMTRGVNTEAFF	TGTGCTAGTGCCATGACCAGGGGTGTGAACACTGAAGCTTTCTTT
TRBV29-1	TRBJ1-1	.	.	CSVAPPRGGTEAFF	TGCAGCGTTGCCCCCCCCCGGGGAGGGACTGAAGCTTTCTTT
TRBV11-2	TRBJ1-1	.	.	CASSLREDWSEAFF	TGTGCCAGCAGCCTAAGGGAGGATTGGTCGGAAGCTTTCTTT
TRBV14	TRBJ2-1	.	.	CASSRGAGLEQFF	TGTGCCAGCAGCCGCGGCGCAGGGCTTGAGCAGTTCTTC
TRBV6-1	TRBJ1-1	TRBD1	once	CASSETGSGAEAFF	TGTGCCAGCAGTGAGACAGGGTCGGGCGCTGAAGCTTTCTTT
TRBV5-1	TRBJ2-7	.	.	CASSPAAGYSYEQYF	TGCGCCAGCAGCCCGGCGGCAGGGTACTCCTACGAGCAGTACTTC
TRBV23-1	TRBJ1-4	.	.	CASSHRQVNEKLFF	TGCGCCAGCAGTCATCGTCAGGTCAATGAAAAACTGTTTTTT
TRBV6-5	TRBJ2-1	TRBD1	.	CASSSPRDSYNEQFF	TGTGCCAGCAGTTCGCCCCGGGACAGTTACAATGAGCAGTTCTTC
TRBV12-5	TRBJ2-3	TRBD2	.	CASGLGHGGISTDTQYF	TGTGCTAGTGGTTTGGGGCACGGGGGGATAAGCACAGATACGCAGTATTTT
TRBV6-5	TRBJ1-2	TRBD1	once	CASRPTGTDGYTF	TGTGCCAGCAGACCGACAGGGACAGATGGCTACACCTTC
TRBV6-4	TRBJ2-3	TRBD1	.	CASSDTGGSGTDTQYF	TGTGCCAGCAGTGACACAGGGGGCTCGGGCACAGATACGCAGTATTTT
TRBV5-4	TRBJ2-2	TRBD1	.	CASSSGTGGTGELFF	TGTGCCAGCAGCTCCGGGACAGGGGGCACCGGGGAGCTGTTTTTT
TRBV12-5	TRBJ1-2	.	.	CASGLGQDLGGYTF	TGTGCTAGTGGTTTAGGGCAGGACTTAGGTGGCTACACCTTC
TRBV5-6	TRBJ2-7	TRBD1	.	CASSWGQEAYEQYF	TGTGCCAGCAGCTGGGGACAGGAAGCCTACGAGCAGTACTTC
TRBV5-8	TRBJ1-1	.	.	CASSPVPNTEAFF	TGTGCCAGCAGCCCGGTCCCCAATACGGAAGCTTTCTTT
TRBV12-3/TRBV12-4	TRBJ2-3	.	.	CASSGAGTDTQYF	TGTGCCAGCAGTGGGGCGGGCACAGATACGCAGTATTTT
TRBV11-2	TRBJ1-3	.	.	CASSFQVSGNTIYF	TGTGCCAGCAGCTTCCAGGTCTCTGGAAACACCATATATTTT
TRBV7-8	TRBJ2-7	.	few	CASSRTGSEQYF	TGTGCCAGCAGCCGAACAGGGTCCGAGCAGTACTTC
TRBV30	TRBJ2-7	TRBD1	.	CAWAPSFRGTYEQYF	TGTGCCTGGGCTCCATCTTTCAGGGGGACCTACGAGCAGTACTTC
TRBV3-1/TRBV3-2	TRBJ2-7	.	few	CASSQTNYEQYF	TGTGCCAGCAGCCAGACTAACTACGAGCAGTACTTC
TRBV18	TRBJ1-1	.	.	CASSPGQGNTEAFF	TGTGCCAGCTCACCAGGCCAGGGCAACACTGAAGCTTTCTTT
TRBV19	TRBJ2-1	.	.	CASSINPLGLDLLAIHNEQFF	TGTGCCAGTAGTATAAACCCTCTTGGACTGGACTTGCTAGCGATCCACAATGAGCAGTTCTTC
TRBV2	TRBJ2-3	TRBD1	.	CASSGTGASTDTQYF	TGTGCCAGCAGTGGGACAGGGGCAAGCACAGATACGCAGTATTTT
TRBV2	TRBJ2-5	TRBD2	.	CASKGAGVVEETQYF	TGTGCCAGCAAAGGGGCGGGAGTAGTGGAAGAGACCCAGTACTTC
TRBV5-1	TRBJ2-7	.	.	CASSLGTASYEQYF	TGCGCCAGCAGCTTGGGGACAGCCTCCTACGAGCAGTACTTC
TRBV7-3	TRBJ2-3	.	.	CASSDSYTQYF	TGTGCCAGCAGCGATAGTTATACGCAGTATTTT
TRBV27	TRBJ1-1	.	.	CASSNRANTEAFF	TGTGCCAGCAGTAACAGAGCGAACACTGAAGCTTTCTTT
TRBV5-4	TRBJ2-7	TRBD1	few	CASSPGGSHEQYF	TGTGCCAGCAGCCCAGGGGGCTCCCACGAGCAGTACTTC